This T cell receptor (beta chain) was retrieved from a study of high-grade serous ovarian cancer treatment subgroups. Data came from immunoSEQ multiplex PCR; TCRdb stores just in-frame clones and leaves some out. In the table there are hundreds of clones, under 85% of which are singletons. Tumor samples were taken before definitive surgery or chemotherapy. Per germline, CDR1 MNHEY and CDR2 SMNVEV (reference sequence). Trimming cost V 4 bases and J 0 bases, with 5 bases left between them. This CDR3 comprises 13 residues. The receptor's source is a human donor with high-grade serous ovarian cancer. The rearrangement joins TRBV27 to TRBJ2-3; D is unclear. The sample consisted of tumor tissue. CDR3 amino acids: CASSYISTDTQYF. The DNA for the CDR3 is TGTGCCAGCAGTTACATAAGCACAGATACGCAGTATTTT.